The clone carrying this T cell receptor beta chain was picked up a small number of times. Germline V CDR1 and CDR2: SEHNR, FQNEAQ (reference sequence). The CDR3 is 14 amino acids. V was cut by 7 bases and J by 9 bases, with 16 bases left in between. The sample comes from a study of blood T cells in healthy people across ages. A sample-barcoded 5' primer and a J-beta primer mix were used in a second PCR of roughly 7 to 11 cycles. TCRdb processed the 5' RACE reads anew with MiXCR; each CDR3 protein has one entry. The sample contains just over 800,000 distinct CDR3 sequences, 55% to 65% of which appear only once.

The J gene is TRBJ1-6, the V gene TRBV7-9; D remains ambiguous. The sample was blood. The source of this sequence is a man aged 25 to 40 in good health. The CDR3 protein is CASNPVEGSSPLHF. The CDR3 region has the DNA TGTGCCAGCAACCCCGTGGAGGGTAGTTCACCCCTCCACTTT.